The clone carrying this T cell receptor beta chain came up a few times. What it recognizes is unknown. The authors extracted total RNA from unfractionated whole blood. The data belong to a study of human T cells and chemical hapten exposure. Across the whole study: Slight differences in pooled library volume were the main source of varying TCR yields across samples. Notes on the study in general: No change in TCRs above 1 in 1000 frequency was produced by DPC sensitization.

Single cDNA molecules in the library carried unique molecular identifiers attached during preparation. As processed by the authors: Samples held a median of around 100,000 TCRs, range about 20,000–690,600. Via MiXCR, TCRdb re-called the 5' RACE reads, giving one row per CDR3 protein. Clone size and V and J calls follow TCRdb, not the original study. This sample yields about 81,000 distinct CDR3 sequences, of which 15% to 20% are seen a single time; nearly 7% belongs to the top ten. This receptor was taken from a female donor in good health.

The CDR3: CASSYGGAYGYTF. DNA for the CDR3: TGTGCCAGCAGTTACGGGGGAGCCTATGGCTACACCTTC. V is TRBV6-5 and J is TRBJ1-2, with D possibly matching TRBD1 (5 bases). The CDR3 is 13 residues long. Per the germline V gene, CDR1 is MNHEY and CDR2 is SVGAGI. V was pared by 2 bases and J by 4 bases, with 8 bases between.